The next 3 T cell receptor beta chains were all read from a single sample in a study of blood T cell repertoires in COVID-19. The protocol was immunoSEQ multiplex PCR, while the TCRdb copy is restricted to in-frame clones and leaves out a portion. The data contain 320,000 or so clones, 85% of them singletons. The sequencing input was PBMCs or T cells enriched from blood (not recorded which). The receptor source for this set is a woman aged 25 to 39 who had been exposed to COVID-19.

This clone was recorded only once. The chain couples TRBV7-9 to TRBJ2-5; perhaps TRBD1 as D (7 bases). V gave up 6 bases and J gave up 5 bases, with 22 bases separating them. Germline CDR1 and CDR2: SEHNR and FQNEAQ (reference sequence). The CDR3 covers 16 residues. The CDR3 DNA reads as TGTGCCAGCAGTCTCACCGGGACAGCGGGCTTGGAGACCCAGTACTTC. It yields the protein CASSLTGTAGLETQYF.

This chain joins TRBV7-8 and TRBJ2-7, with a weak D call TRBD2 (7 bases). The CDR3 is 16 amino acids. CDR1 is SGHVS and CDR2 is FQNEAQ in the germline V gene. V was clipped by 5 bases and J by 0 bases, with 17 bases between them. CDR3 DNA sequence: TGTGCCAGCAGCCCACTTGGGGGGGCCTTCTCCTACGAGCAGTACTTC. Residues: CASSPLGGAFSYEQYF.

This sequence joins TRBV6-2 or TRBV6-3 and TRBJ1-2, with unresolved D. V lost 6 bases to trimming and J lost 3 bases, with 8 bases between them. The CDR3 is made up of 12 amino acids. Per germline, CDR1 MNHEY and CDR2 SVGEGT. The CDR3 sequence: CASSHNYYGYTF. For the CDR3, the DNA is TGTGCCAGCAGCCACAATTACTATGGCTACACCTTC.